The rows below give T cell receptor beta chains drawn from one sample of a study of regulatory T cells in long-lasting Graves disease. TCRdb called the multiplex PCR reads again in MiXCR, with one record for every CDR3 protein. The data hold around 480,000 distinct CDR3 sequences, with around 15% observed a single time. These data also formed part of another study, on T cells in Graves' hyperthyroidism and ophthalmopathy.

Sequenced material: peripheral blood mononuclear cells (PBMCs), taken at new diagnosis, from a patient treated with antithyroid drugs. These receptors originate from a man aged 40-55 years with Graves disease. Each CDR3 is given with its conserved first and last residue. D genes are given only for firm matches. Clone size is shown for a subset of rows, as once, few, many or a class of expanded clone.

d_gene: .
v_gene: TRBV6-1
abundance: few
j_gene: TRBJ2-7
CDR3aa: CASSPVPGAFNYEQYF
CDR3nt: TGTGCCAGCAGTCCTGTCCCTGGGGCTTTCAACTACGAGCAGTACTTC

d_gene: .
v_gene: TRBV7-9
abundance: many
j_gene: TRBJ2-7
CDR3aa: CASAGLGEQYF
CDR3nt: TGTGCCTCCGCAGGTTTGGGCGAGCAGTACTTC

d_gene: TRBD1
v_gene: TRBV10-3
abundance: .
j_gene: TRBJ2-3
CDR3aa: CAISKDGTGGTDTQYF
CDR3nt: TGTGCCATCAGTAAAGACGGGACAGGCGGGACAGATACGCAGTATTTT

d_gene: TRBD2
v_gene: TRBV20-1
abundance: many
j_gene: TRBJ2-5
CDR3aa: CSARDTASGTQETQYF
CDR3nt: TGCAGTGCTAGAGATACGGCTAGCGGGACGCAAGAGACCCAGTACTTC

d_gene: TRBD2
v_gene: TRBV20-1
abundance: many
j_gene: TRBJ2-1
CDR3aa: CSVGLAGVADNEQFF
CDR3nt: TGCAGTGTCGGGCTAGCGGGAGTAGCTGACAATGAGCAGTTCTTC

d_gene: .
v_gene: TRBV19
abundance: .
j_gene: TRBJ1-2
CDR3aa: CASSKPDRDYGYTF
CDR3nt: TGTGCCAGTAGTAAGCCGGACAGAGACTATGGCTACACCTTC

d_gene: .
v_gene: TRBV27
abundance: many
j_gene: TRBJ2-7
CDR3aa: CASSLNALYEQYF
CDR3nt: TGTGCCAGCAGTTTAAACGCATTGTACGAGCAGTACTTC

d_gene: .
v_gene: TRBV3-1
abundance: many
j_gene: TRBJ2-7
CDR3aa: CASSQGTKAEQYF
CDR3nt: TGTGCCAGCAGCCAAGGGACCAAGGCCGAGCAGTACTTC

d_gene: TRBD2
v_gene: TRBV5-1
abundance: many
j_gene: TRBJ2-1
CDR3aa: CASRRSVSGSDEQFF
CDR3nt: TGCGCCAGCCGCCGGTCTGTTAGCGGGAGCGATGAGCAGTTCTTC

d_gene: .
v_gene: TRBV20-1
abundance: .
j_gene: TRBJ2-7
CDR3aa: CSASLATDYEQYF
CDR3nt: TGCAGTGCTAGTCTGGCGACGGACTACGAGCAGTACTTC

d_gene: TRBD1
v_gene: TRBV6-1
abundance: few
j_gene: TRBJ1-3
CDR3aa: CASSNNRGSTGNTIYF
CDR3nt: TGTGCCAGCAGTAATAACAGGGGTTCGACGGGAAACACCATATATTTT

d_gene: TRBD2
v_gene: TRBV24-1
abundance: .
j_gene: TRBJ2-1
CDR3aa: CATSDPGTSGRAYYNEQFF
CDR3nt: TGTGCCACCAGTGACCCCGGGACTAGCGGGAGGGCCTACTACAATGAGCAGTTCTTC

d_gene: .
v_gene: TRBV14
abundance: .
j_gene: TRBJ2-7
CDR3aa: CASSQDLRASEQYF
CDR3nt: TGTGCCAGCAGCCAAGATCTCAGGGCTTCCGAGCAGTACTTC

d_gene: TRBD2
v_gene: TRBV6-1
abundance: many
j_gene: TRBJ2-5
CDR3aa: CASSPGGGPETQYF
CDR3nt: TGTGCCAGCAGCCCTGGGGGAGGGCCGGAGACCCAGTACTTC

d_gene: .
v_gene: TRBV24-1
abundance: many
j_gene: TRBJ1-1
CDR3aa: CATSPRSGGAEAFF
CDR3nt: TGTGCCACCAGTCCCCGCTCGGGGGGGGCTGAAGCTTTCTTT

d_gene: .
v_gene: TRBV5-1
abundance: many
j_gene: TRBJ2-1
CDR3aa: CASSLDGFLGNEQFF
CDR3nt: TGCGCCAGCAGCTTGGACGGGTTTTTGGGAAATGAGCAGTTCTTC

d_gene: TRBD2
v_gene: TRBV9
abundance: many
j_gene: TRBJ2-2
CDR3aa: CASEGLAGAGELFF
CDR3nt: TGTGCCAGTGAGGGACTAGCGGGAGCCGGGGAGCTGTTTTTT

d_gene: TRBD2
v_gene: TRBV24-1
abundance: few
j_gene: TRBJ2-2
CDR3aa: CATSDLSGSDTGELFF
CDR3nt: TGTGCCACCAGTGATCTTAGCGGGAGTGACACCGGGGAGCTGTTTTTT

d_gene: .
v_gene: TRBV12-3/TRBV12-4
abundance: many
j_gene: TRBJ2-7
CDR3aa: CASSLFGPTFYEQYF
CDR3nt: TGTGCCAGCAGTTTATTCGGGCCGACATTCTACGAGCAGTACTTC